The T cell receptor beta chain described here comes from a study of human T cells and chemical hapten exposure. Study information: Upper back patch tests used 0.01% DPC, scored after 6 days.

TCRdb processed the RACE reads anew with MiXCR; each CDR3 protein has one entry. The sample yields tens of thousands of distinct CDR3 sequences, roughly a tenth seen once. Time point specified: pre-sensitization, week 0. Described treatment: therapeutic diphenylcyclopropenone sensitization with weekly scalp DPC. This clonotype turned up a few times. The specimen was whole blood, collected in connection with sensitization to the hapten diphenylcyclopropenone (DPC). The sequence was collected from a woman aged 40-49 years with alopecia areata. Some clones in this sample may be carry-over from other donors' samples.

In DNA form, the CDR3 reads TGCAACCCCGGGGGACTAGCGGGGGGAAGCTCCTACAATGAGCAGTTCTTC. Translated, it gives CNPGGLAGGSSYNEQFF. The genes are TRBV20-1 and TRBJ2-1; 15 bases map to TRBD2. The CDR3 sequence is 17 residues long. The germline V gene encodes CDR1 DFQATT and CDR2 SNEGSKA (reference sequence).